The rows below give T cell receptor beta chains drawn from one sample of a study of blood T cell repertoires in COVID-19. This table comes from immunoSEQ multiplex PCR, and its TCRdb copy is limited to in-frame clones, with some not included. Found here are roughly 200,000 clones, roughly 90% of them singletons; the top ten hold roughly 2.6%. Sequencing was done on a sample of PBMCs or T cells enriched from blood (not recorded which). These receptors were obtained from a woman under 40 who had recovered from COVID-19. Each CDR3 is given with its conserved first and last residue. The order of the fields is V gene, clone size, CDR3 protein. Part of the rows lack a size; the others show once, few, many or a class for expanded clones.

v_gene: TRBV5-1
abundance: -
CDR3aa: CASSFTGSGNTIYF

v_gene: TRBV19
abundance: -
CDR3aa: CASSRGGPYSYEQYF

v_gene: TRBV27
abundance: -
CDR3aa: CASSLGGSTDTQYF

v_gene: TRBV4-2
abundance: -
CDR3aa: CASSQLGYNEQFF

v_gene: TRBV5-6
abundance: -
CDR3aa: CASSAGTGRNQPQHF

v_gene: TRBV5-8
abundance: -
CDR3aa: CASSPFGQPQHF

v_gene: TRBV11-2
abundance: -
CDR3aa: CASSPGSYNSPLHF

v_gene: TRBV7-3
abundance: once
CDR3aa: CASSEQGPGRDEQFF

v_gene: TRBV7-3
abundance: -
CDR3aa: CASSFGRANSPLHF

v_gene: TRBV2
abundance: -
CDR3aa: CASSVDRGPYNEQFF

v_gene: TRBV7-3
abundance: -
CDR3aa: CASSLKSGSGETQYF

v_gene: TRBV7-6
abundance: -
CDR3aa: CASRTSGGTGELFF

v_gene: TRBV10-3
abundance: -
CDR3aa: CATTAGAIADTQYF

v_gene: TRBV5-1
abundance: -
CDR3aa: CASSRDRAKEKLFF

v_gene: TRBV13
abundance: -
CDR3aa: CASSFRGVGISYEQYF

v_gene: TRBV19
abundance: -
CDR3aa: CASSINFGETQYF

v_gene: TRBV11-3
abundance: -
CDR3aa: CASSLEMRGDNEQFF

v_gene: TRBV7-9
abundance: -
CDR3aa: CASSLINRGRNEQFF

v_gene: TRBV9
abundance: -
CDR3aa: CASSGQDDYGYTF

v_gene: TRBV2
abundance: once
CDR3aa: CASIRTSGGANEQFF

v_gene: TRBV11-2
abundance: -
CDR3aa: CASSLGGNSPLHF

v_gene: TRBV14
abundance: -
CDR3aa: CASSQMRGSGNTIYF

v_gene: TRBV11-2
abundance: -
CDR3aa: CASSGPGYEQYF

v_gene: TRBV7-2
abundance: -
CDR3aa: CASSLVGQDNEQFF

v_gene: TRBV6-1
abundance: -
CDR3aa: CASSEGGVYGYTF

v_gene: TRBV6-5
abundance: -
CDR3aa: CASSYGGQGSYEQYF

v_gene: TRBV5-6
abundance: -
CDR3aa: CASSSSGSFRNGYTF

v_gene: TRBV6-5
abundance: -
CDR3aa: CASSTPDSTYGYTF

v_gene: TRBV19
abundance: -
CDR3aa: CASSTVTLNTEAFF

v_gene: TRBV18
abundance: -
CDR3aa: CASSEGLAGVISYEQYF

v_gene: TRBV6-5
abundance: once
CDR3aa: CATSQGARGNTIYF

v_gene: TRBV5-8
abundance: -
CDR3aa: CASSLGTGRTEAFF

v_gene: TRBV6-6
abundance: -
CDR3aa: CASSYPTGVYTEAFF

v_gene: TRBV9
abundance: -
CDR3aa: CASSVAGVLTNEQFF

v_gene: TRBV9
abundance: once
CDR3aa: CASTPTGRGEKLFF

v_gene: TRBV5-1
abundance: -
CDR3aa: CASSPPLQGGGEKLFF

v_gene: TRBV5-1
abundance: -
CDR3aa: CASSLGVGVRPPEAFF

v_gene: TRBV7-9
abundance: once
CDR3aa: CASSLASQVSGNTIYF

v_gene: TRBV14
abundance: -
CDR3aa: CASSRRDRVSPLHF

v_gene: TRBV5-4
abundance: -
CDR3aa: CASSLDRGGTGELFF

v_gene: TRBV27
abundance: once
CDR3aa: CASSPRTVSAINQPQHF

v_gene: TRBV4-2
abundance: -
CDR3aa: CASSQPSGANTGELFF